These 17 T cell receptor beta chains originate from one sample sequenced in a study of cytomegalovirus exposure and HLA in healthy donors. Use of 60 Vbeta and 13 Jbeta primers characterized the PCR. Assay used: immunoSEQ multiplex PCR; TCRdb lists only in-frame clones, some missing. The sample has about 120,000 clones; about 69% are singletons. The sequencing input was PBMCs. Receptor source: a woman under 30 in good health and CMV-seronegative.

This sequence joins TRBV19 and TRBJ1-5, with D hard to call. The V end was cut by 5 bases, the J end by 3 bases, with 8 bases between. The CDR3 sequence is 13 residues long. The germline gives CDR1 LNHDA, CDR2 SQIVND (reference sequence). CDR3 DNA: TGTGCCAGTAGTCTCCAGGTCAATCAGCCCCAGCATTTT. The encoded protein is CASSLQVNQPQHF.

CDR3 amino acids: CASSEDIGGARSTDTQYF. CDR3 nucleotide sequence: TGTGCCAGCAGTGAAGATATTGGAGGAGCCAGGAGCACAGATACGCAGTATTTT. V and J are TRBV6-1 and TRBJ2-3; tentatively, D is TRBD2 (5 bases). Per the germline V gene, CDR1 is MNHNS and CDR2 is SASEGT. V was cut by 1 base and J by 0 bases, with 17 bases left in between. This CDR3 has 18 amino acids.

The chain joins TRBV15 to TRBJ2-2, with 7 bases fitting TRBD1. The CDR3 is 14 residues long. CDR1 and CDR2 (germline): LNHNV, YYDKDF (reference sequence). With V trimmed by 5 bases and J by 5 bases, 5 bases remained unmatched. CDR3 protein: CATSLTGETGELFF. The CDR3 bases are TGTGCCACCAGCCTAACAGGGGAGACCGGGGAGCTGTTTTTT.

The chain uses TRBV2 and TRBJ1-2; 8 bases line up with TRBD1. The V gene end was trimmed by 4 bases and the J gene end by 3 bases; junction bases not matched to a gene: 7. Germline lookup yields CDR1 SNHLY and CDR2 FYNNEI. The CDR3 sequence is 15 residues long. CDR3 residues: CASSAESGGDYGYTF. Here the CDR3 DNA reads TGTGCCAGCAGTGCAGAGTCAGGGGGCGACTATGGCTACACCTTC.

The V gene is TRBV7-9, the J gene TRBJ1-6; 8 bases are shared with TRBD1. The germline V gene has CDR1 SEHNR and CDR2 FQNEAQ (reference sequence). V dropped 4 bases and J dropped 7; count of bases not matched to a gene: 6. This CDR3 is built from 15 residues. In DNA, the CDR3 is TGTGCCAGCAGCTCAGGGGGCTGGGGGAATTCACCCCTCCACTTT. Translated, it gives CASSSGGWGNSPLHF.

This chain links TRBV29-1 with TRBJ1-1; 7 positions match TRBD1. CDR3 length: 14 amino acids. The junction had 12 bases not matched to a gene; V was cut back by 7 bases and J by 4 bases. Germline V gene lookup returns CDR1 SQVTM and CDR2 ANQGSEA. The CDR3 DNA reads TGCAGCGCCGGCTACAGGGGCCCAAGCACTGAAGCTTTCTTT. Protein product: CSAGYRGPSTEAFF.

This clone appeared once. The chain has TRBV10-3 and TRBJ1-1; D possibly corresponds to TRBD1 (5 bases). The germline gives CDR1 ENHRY, CDR2 SYGVKD. The V and J ends lost 4 bases and 6 bases respectively, with 15 bases between them. CDR3 length: 14 amino acids. CDR3 in DNA: TGTGCCATCAGTGGTCTAGGCCTCAGGGCTGAAGCTTTCTTT. It encodes CAISGLGLRAEAFF.

The DNA for the CDR3 is TGCGCCAGCAGCCAAGTTGGGCACCTCTATGGCTACACCTTC. It codes for CASSQVGHLYGYTF. The chain recombines TRBV4-1 with TRBJ1-2, with D unclear. The V end lost 1 base, the J end lost 4 bases, and 10 bases lay between the germline ends. CDR1 and CDR2 (germline): MGHRA, YSYEKL. The CDR3 totals 14 residues.

The chain joins TRBV2 to TRBJ1-5, with no clear D. The germline gives CDR1 SNHLY, CDR2 FYNNEI. The CDR3 totals 12 residues. V lost 1 base to trimming and J lost 7 bases, with 5 bases between them. CDR3 sequence reads: CASSEGAQPQHF. In DNA form, the CDR3 reads TGTGCCAGCAGTGAAGGGGCCCAGCCCCAGCATTTT.

This chain joins TRBV5-1 and TRBJ2-2, with 10 bases fitting TRBD1. Germline-derived CDR1 and CDR2 are SGHRS and YFSETQ. The CDR3 extends over 15 amino acids. V was pared by 5 bases and J by 5 bases, with 6 bases of the junction left unmatched. CDR3 sequence: CASSLTDRGTGELFF. The CDR3 coding sequence is TGCGCCAGCAGTTTAACGGACAGGGGGACCGGGGAGCTGTTTTTT.

The chain recombines TRBV19 with TRBJ1-5; possible D gene TRBD1, 6 bases. In germline, CDR1 is LNHDA, CDR2 SQIVND (reference sequence). The CDR3 consists of 16 residues. With 3 bases removed from V and 3 bases from J, the gap between germline ends came to 15 bases. In DNA form, the CDR3 reads TGTGCCAGTAGTATTACTAACGGACAGTTCAATCAGCCCCAGCATTTT. Its translation: CASSITNGQFNQPQHF.

In its sample, this clone was seen a few times. J is TRBJ1-1 and V is TRBV6-1; 10 bases are shared with TRBD1. This CDR3 has 14 amino acids. The V segment lost 6 bases and the J segment 1 base; nucleotides outside the gene matches: 2. The germline V gene has CDR1 MNHNS and CDR2 SASEGT. The CDR3: CASRGQGPNTEAFF. In DNA form, the CDR3 reads TGTGCCAGCAGGGGACAGGGGCCGAACACTGAAGCTTTCTTT.

The chain couples TRBV15 to TRBJ2-7; D remains ambiguous. CDR3 length: 13 residues. Trimming took off 1 base at V and 6 bases at J, with 10 bases between the two ends. The V gene's germline CDR1 is LNHNV and CDR2 YYDKDF (reference sequence). The CDR3 DNA follows: TGTGCCACCAGCAGAGGCCCGGGTAGCGAGCAGTACTTC. The encoded protein is CATSRGPGSEQYF.

The chain's CDR3 is CASSQGLAQGLNQPQHF. The CDR3 DNA follows: TGCGCCAGCAGCCAAGGATTGGCGCAGGGCTTAAATCAGCCCCAGCATTTT. This chain connects TRBV4-1 to TRBJ1-5; tentatively, D is TRBD1 (5 bases). Trimming shortened V by 1 base and J by 4 bases, and 17 bases separated the two germline ends. CDR3 length: 17 amino acids. Looked up from germline, CDR1 is MGHRA and CDR2 is YSYEKL.

This chain joins TRBV30 and TRBJ2-5, with 15 bases matching TRBD2. CDR1 is GTSNPN, CDR2 SVGIG, per germline (reference sequence). Trimming cost V 2 bases and J 0 bases; bases outside gene matches: 4. This CDR3 is built from 17 residues. CDR3 DNA sequence: TGTGCCTGGAGTTTGGGACTAGCGGGGGGATACCAAGAGACCCAGTACTTC. It encodes CAWSLGLAGGYQETQYF.

The genes are TRBV6-1 and TRBJ2-3, with TRBD1 identical over 8 bases. This CDR3 is 13 amino acids long. The germline V gene has CDR1 MNHNS and CDR2 SASEGT. V dropped 6 bases and J dropped 3; count of bases not matched to a gene: 2. The DNA of the CDR3 is TGTGCCAGCAGCCGACAGGGGACAGATACGCAGTATTTT. Its translation: CASSRQGTDTQYF.

This chain connects TRBV7-6 to TRBJ2-5, with 7 bases matching TRBD1. Unmatched junction bases numbered 5, after V lost 3 bases and J lost 1 base. From germline, CDR1 is SGHVS and CDR2 FNYEAQ. The CDR3 loop spans 15 amino acids. The CDR3 nucleotides read TGTGCCAGCAGCTTTACACAGGGGTCCCAAGAGACCCAGTACTTC. Its translation: CASSFTQGSQETQYF.